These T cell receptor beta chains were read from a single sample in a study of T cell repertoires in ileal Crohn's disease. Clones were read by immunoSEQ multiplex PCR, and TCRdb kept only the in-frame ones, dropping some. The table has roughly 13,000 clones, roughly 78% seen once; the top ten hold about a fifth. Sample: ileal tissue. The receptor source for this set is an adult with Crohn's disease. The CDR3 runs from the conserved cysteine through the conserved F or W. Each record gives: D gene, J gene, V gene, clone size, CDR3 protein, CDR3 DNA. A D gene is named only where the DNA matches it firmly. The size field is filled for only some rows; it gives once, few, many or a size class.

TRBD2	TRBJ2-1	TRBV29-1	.	CSVEGGESSYNEQFF	TGCAGCGTTGAGGGGGGGGAAAGCTCCTACAATGAGCAGTTCTTC
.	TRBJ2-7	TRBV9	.	CASSVSPQASYEQYF	TGTGCCAGCAGCGTTTCCCCCCAGGCCTCCTACGAGCAGTACTTC
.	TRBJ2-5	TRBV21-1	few	CARGREGHPETQYF	TGTGCCAGAGGGCGGGAGGGACATCCAGAGACCCAGTACTTC
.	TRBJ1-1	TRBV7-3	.	CASSPMGGSGTEAFF	TGTGCCAGCAGCCCGATGGGGGGTTCGGGCACTGAAGCTTTCTTT
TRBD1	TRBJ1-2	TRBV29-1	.	CSVKAGGYGYTF	TGCAGCGTCAAGGCAGGGGGCTATGGCTACACCTTC
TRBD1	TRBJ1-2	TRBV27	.	CASSLVGTGYGYTF	TGTGCCAGCAGTTTGGTGGGGACAGGCTATGGCTACACCTTC
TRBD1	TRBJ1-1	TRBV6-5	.	CASSRDSLTEAFF	TGTGCCAGCAGTCGGGACAGTCTCACTGAAGCTTTCTTT
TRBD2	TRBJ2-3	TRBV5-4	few	CASSFTSGTPTDTQYF	TGTGCCAGCAGTTTTACTAGCGGGACCCCCACAGATACGCAGTATTTT
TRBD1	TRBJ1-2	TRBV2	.	CAKQGGGYTF	TGTGCCAAGCAGGGGGGCGGCTACACCTTC
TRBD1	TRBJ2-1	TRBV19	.	CATRRDRGPAGVWDEQFF	TGTGCCACCAGGCGGGACAGGGGGCCAGCGGGCGTCTGGGATGAGCAGTTCTTC
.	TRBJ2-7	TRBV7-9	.	CASSRHSDPYEQYF	TGTGCCAGCAGCCGACACAGTGACCCCTACGAGCAGTACTTC
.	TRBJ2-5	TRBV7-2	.	CASSRSAGVETQYF	TGTGCCAGCAGCCGATCAGCAGGGGTAGAGACCCAGTACTTC
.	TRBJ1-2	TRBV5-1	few	CASREEGDYGYTF	TGCGCCAGCAGGGAAGAAGGGGACTATGGCTACACCTTC
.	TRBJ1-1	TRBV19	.	CASSILTQGQSEAFF	TGTGCCAGTAGTATCCTGACCCAGGGGCAGTCTGAAGCTTTCTTT